The 11 T cell receptor beta chains below all came from one sample that was sequenced in a study of control samples from healthy donors and cancer patients (dated by TCRdb to 2018 to 2021). The library relied on the immunoSEQ multiplex PCR assay. The table comes from immuneACCESS by way of TCRdb, which keeps in-frame sequences with V and J called. Part of the clones is missing from these tables; in studies checked, under half for an unresolved V gene and the rest for unknown reasons. This sample has approximately 120,000 clones in its table, and 90% of those were observed once. Jointly, the top ten make up roughly 4.4% of the sample. The sample taken for sequencing was blood. The receptors originated from a human donor in good health. The donor label of this sample is uncertain.

The gene calls are TRBV5-1 and TRBJ1-4; weak D call: TRBD1 (5 bases). CDR1 is SGHRS, CDR2 YFSETQ, per germline. The CDR3 sequence is 14 residues long. Between the trimmed V and J ends, which lost 5 bases and 8 bases, there was a span of 16 bases. CDR3 nucleotides: TGCGCCAGCAGTACCGGGACGGGAAAGGAAAAACTGTTTTTT. This codes for CASSTGTGKEKLFF.

The chain has TRBV21-1 and TRBJ1-5; the D segment call TRBD1 is taken from the table without a DNA check. TRBV21-1 is labeled a pseudogene. The CDR3 has 18 residues. DNA of the CDR3: TGTGCCAGCAGCAAAGTCAGTGGACAGGGCCCTCGGAGTCAGCCCCAGCATTTT. It translates to CASSKVSGQGPRSQPQHF.

The chain joins TRBV25-1 to TRBJ2-5; D is unresolved. This CDR3 has 14 residues. V was trimmed by 4 bases and J by 4 bases, leaving 13 bases between them. CDR1 is MGHDK, CDR2 SYGVNS, per germline. The CDR3 DNA follows: TGTGCCAGCAGTGCCGCTAGTTTGACAGAGACCCAGTACTTC. As protein: CASSAASLTETQYF. Variable domain in full (rest from reference TRBV25-1 and TRBJ2-5): EADIYQTPRYLVIGTGKKITLECSQTMGHDKMYWYQQDPGMELHLIHYSYGVNSTEKGDLSSESTVSRIRTEHFPLTLESARPSHTSQYLCASSAASLTETQYFGPGTRLLVL.

This chain uses TRBV18 with TRBJ1-1; D gene uncertain. This CDR3 spans 14 amino acids. V gave up 2 bases and J gave up 0 bases, with 7 bases separating them. Germline V gene sequence: CDR1 KGHSH, CDR2 LQKENI. CDR3 nucleotides: TGTGCCAGCTCACCAGAGAGGCTGAACACTGAAGCTTTCTTT. The encoded protein is CASSPERLNTEAFF.

The rearrangement uses TRBV5-1 and TRBJ1-5; TRBD1 matches at 9 bases. CDR1 SGHRS and CDR2 YFSETQ come from the germline V gene. Unmatched junction bases numbered 5, after V lost 4 bases and J lost 3 bases. The CDR3 is 15 amino acids. The DNA of the CDR3 is TGCGCCAGCAGCCTCACAGGGGGCGACAATCAGCCCCAGCATTTT. This gives the protein CASSLTGGDNQPQHF.

The chain is built from TRBV5-6 and TRBJ2-5; D is undetermined. CDR3 length: 11 residues. Germline V gives CDR1 SGHDT, CDR2 YYEEEE. The V and J ends lost 4 bases and 5 bases respectively, with 6 bases between them. The CDR3 here is CASSMDETQYF. The CDR3 DNA reads as TGTGCCAGCAGCATGGATGAGACCCAGTACTTC.

The gene calls are TRBV24-1 and TRBJ2-7; D gene ambiguous. The CDR3 consists of 13 residues. Germline-derived CDR1 and CDR2 are KGHDR and SFDVKD. The V end was cut by 4 bases, the J end by 0 bases, with 6 bases between. CDR3 nucleotides: TGTGCCACCAGTGACCCAAGCTCCTACGAGCAGTACTTC. As protein: CATSDPSSYEQYF.

The V gene is TRBV25-1, the J gene TRBJ1-1; D remains unclear. V lost 5 bases to trimming and J lost 5 bases, with 9 bases between them. The CDR3 consists of 12 residues. Germline V gene data show CDR1 as MGHDK and CDR2 as SYGVNS. The chain's CDR3 is CASSTGDTEAFF. The CDR3 DNA reads TGTGCCAGCAGTACGGGTGATACTGAAGCTTTCTTT.

V usage is TRBV6-6 and J usage is TRBJ2-1; no firm D call. Germline V gene data show CDR1 as MNHNY and CDR2 as SVGAGI (reference sequence). The CDR3 has 16 amino acids. Trimming left V 4 bases short and J 0 bases short, with 13 bases between. CDR3 sequence reads: CASSSWTSSSYNEQFF. Written as DNA, the CDR3 is TGTGCCAGCAGTTCCTGGACGTCGAGCTCCTACAATGAGCAGTTCTTC.

J is TRBJ1-5 and V is TRBV28; TRBD1 is a possible D gene (6 bases). Germline V gives CDR1 MDHEN, CDR2 SYDVKM. The CDR3 contains 19 residues. The V end was cut by 6 bases, the J end by 0 bases, with 24 bases between. DNA for the CDR3: TGTGCCAGCAGCCCCCCCACAGGGTCTTTATGGTATAGCAATCAGCCCCAGCATTTT. Its protein product is CASSPPTGSLWYSNQPQHF.

This rearrangement joins TRBV18 to TRBJ2-1; D ambiguous. Germline CDR1 and CDR2: KGHSH and LQKENI. The CDR3 length is 12 residues. Trimming took off 0 bases at V and 6 bases at J, with 3 bases between the two ends. CDR3 sequence (DNA): TGTGCCAGCTCACCACCGGGCAATGAGCAGTTCTTC. Protein sequence: CASSPPGNEQFF.